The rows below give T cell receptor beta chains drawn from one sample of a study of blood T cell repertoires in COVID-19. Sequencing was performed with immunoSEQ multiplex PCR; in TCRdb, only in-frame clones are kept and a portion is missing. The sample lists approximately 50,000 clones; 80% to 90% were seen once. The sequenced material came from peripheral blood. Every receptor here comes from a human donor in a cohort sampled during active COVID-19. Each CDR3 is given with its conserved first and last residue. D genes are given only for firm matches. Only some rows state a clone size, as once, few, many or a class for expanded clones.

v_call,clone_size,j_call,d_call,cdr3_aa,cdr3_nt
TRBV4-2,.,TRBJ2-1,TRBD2,CASSREASGRINEQFF,TGTGCCAGCAGCCGGGAAGCTAGCGGGAGGATTAATGAGCAGTTCTTC
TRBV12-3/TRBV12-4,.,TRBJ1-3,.,CASSARAGNTIYF,TGTGCCAGCAGTGCGAGGGCTGGAAACACCATATATTTT
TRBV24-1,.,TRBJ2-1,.,CATSVGGEQFF,TGTGCCACCAGTGTCGGTGGTGAGCAGTTCTTC
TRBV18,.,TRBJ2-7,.,CASSPIGGSYEQYF,TGTGCCAGCTCACCAATAGGGGGCTCCTACGAGCAGTACTTC
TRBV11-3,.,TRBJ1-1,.,CASSFSNTGTVQAFF,TGTGCCAGCAGCTTCTCCAACACAGGGACGGTCCAAGCTTTCTTT
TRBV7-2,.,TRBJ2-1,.,CASNDRTINNEQFF,TGTGCCAGCAACGACAGGACCATAAACAATGAGCAGTTCTTC
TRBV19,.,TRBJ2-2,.,CASSIRGLPNTGELFF,TGTGCCAGTAGTATAAGGGGTCTGCCTAACACCGGGGAGCTGTTTTTT
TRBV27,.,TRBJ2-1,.,CASSIYVPGPPGDEQFF,TGTGCCAGCAGTATCTATGTACCGGGACCCCCAGGGGATGAGCAGTTCTTC
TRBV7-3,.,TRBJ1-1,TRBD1,CASSVRTGREAFF,TGTGCCAGCAGCGTCCGGACAGGGAGGGAAGCTTTCTTT
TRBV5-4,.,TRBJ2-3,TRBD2,CASSQLAGDTQYF,TGTGCCAGCAGCCAGCTAGCGGGAGATACGCAGTATTTT
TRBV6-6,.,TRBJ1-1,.,CASSQQPGNTEAFF,TGTGCCAGCAGTCAACAGCCAGGGAACACTGAAGCTTTCTTT
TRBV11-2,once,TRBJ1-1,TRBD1,CASSLTGITEAFF,TGTGCCAGCAGCTTGACAGGGATCACTGAAGCTTTCTTT
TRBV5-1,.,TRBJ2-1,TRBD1,CASRTGTELTNEQFF,TGCGCCAGCAGAACCGGGACAGAATTAACGAATGAGCAGTTCTTC
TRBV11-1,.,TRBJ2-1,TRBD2,CASSSLAGPGYNEQFF,TGTGCCAGCAGCTCCTTAGCGGGACCTGGGTACAATGAGCAGTTCTTC
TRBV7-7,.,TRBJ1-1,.,CASSLSRDTEAFF,TGTGCTAGCAGCTTATCAAGAGACACTGAAGCTTTCTTT
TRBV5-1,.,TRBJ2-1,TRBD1,CASSPRSGTGSYNEQFF,TGCGCCAGCAGCCCACGATCCGGGACAGGCTCCTACAATGAGCAGTTCTTC
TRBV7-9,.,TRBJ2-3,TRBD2,CASSLVTSGSTDTQYF,TGTGCCAGCAGCTTAGTTACTAGCGGTAGCACAGATACGCAGTATTTT
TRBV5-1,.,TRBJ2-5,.,CASSLSFGGPSQETQYF,TGCGCCAGCAGCTTGTCTTTCGGCGGGCCTAGCCAAGAGACCCAGTACTTC
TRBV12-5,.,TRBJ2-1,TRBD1,CASGLTGGSEQFF,TGTGCTAGTGGTTTGACAGGGGGCAGCGAGCAGTTCTTC
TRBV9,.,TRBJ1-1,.,CASSVGSGNAEAFF,TGTGCCAGCAGCGTAGGGTCGGGGAACGCTGAAGCTTTCTTT
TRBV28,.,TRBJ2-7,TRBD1,CASSLPGTVAYEQYF,TGTGCCAGCAGTCTCCCCGGGACAGTAGCCTACGAGCAGTACTTC
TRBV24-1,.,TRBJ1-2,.,CATSDHNQGGIYGYTF,TGTGCCACCAGTGACCACAACCAGGGTGGGATCTATGGCTACACCTTC
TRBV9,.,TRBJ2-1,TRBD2,CASSSLAGGPYNEQFF,TGTGCCAGCAGCAGTCTAGCGGGAGGGCCTTACAATGAGCAGTTCTTC
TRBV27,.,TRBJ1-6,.,CASSLDGGKAYNSPLHF,TGTGCCAGCAGTTTAGACGGGGGGAAAGCCTATAATTCACCCCTCCACTTT
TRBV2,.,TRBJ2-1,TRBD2,CASSEALAGAYNEQFF,TGTGCCAGCAGTGAAGCACTAGCGGGAGCTTACAATGAGCAGTTCTTC
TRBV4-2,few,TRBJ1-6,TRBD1,CASRRTGDNSPLHF,TGTGCCAGCAGAAGGACAGGGGATAACTCACCCCTCCACTTT
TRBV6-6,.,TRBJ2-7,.,CASSRTGGGGSYEQYF,TGTGCCAGCAGTCGAACAGGGGGCGGGGGGAGTTACGAGCAGTACTTC
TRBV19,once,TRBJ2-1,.,CASSMKQGDGQFF,TGTGCCAGTAGTATGAAGCAGGGCGATGGACAGTTCTTC
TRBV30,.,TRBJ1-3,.,CAWSVAGNTIYF,TGTGCCTGGAGTGTAGCCGGAAACACCATATATTTT
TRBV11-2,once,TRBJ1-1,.,CASSLIGRTEAFF,TGTGCCAGCAGCTTAATAGGGAGAACTGAAGCTTTCTTT
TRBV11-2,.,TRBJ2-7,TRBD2,CASSLGGRAVYEQYF,TGTGCCAGCAGCTTAGGTGGGAGGGCCGTCTACGAGCAGTACTTC
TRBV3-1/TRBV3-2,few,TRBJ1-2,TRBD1,CASSQGLGQGGGYTF,TGTGCCAGCAGCCAAGGCCTCGGACAGGGAGGAGGCTACACCTTC
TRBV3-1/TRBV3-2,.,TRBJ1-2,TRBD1,CASSQVGAGDRGFYYGYTF,TGTGCCAGCAGCCAAGTAGGGGCTGGGGACAGGGGTTTTTACTATGGCTACACCTTC
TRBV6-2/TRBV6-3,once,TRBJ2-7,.,CASSSEGLDSYEQYF,TGTGCCAGCAGTTCGGAGGGCCTAGACTCCTACGAGCAGTACTTC
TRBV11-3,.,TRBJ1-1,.,CASSSPGGVRNTEAFF,TGTGCCAGCAGCTCCCCGGGGGGAGTTCGGAACACTGAAGCTTTCTTT
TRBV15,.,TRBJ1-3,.,CATSTRADRGIGRGNTIYF,TGTGCCACCAGCACGAGGGCGGATAGGGGGATCGGTCGAGGAAACACCATATATTTT
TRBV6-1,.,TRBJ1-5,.,CASSDAGRSNQPQHF,TGTGCCAGCAGTGATGCAGGCCGGAGCAATCAGCCCCAGCATTTT
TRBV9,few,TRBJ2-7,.,CASSSSSYEQYF,TGTGCCAGCAGCTCTAGCTCCTACGAGCAGTACTTC
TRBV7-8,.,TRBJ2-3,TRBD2,CASSLWTSGSPDTQYF,TGTGCCAGCAGCTTGTGGACTAGCGGGAGTCCAGATACGCAGTATTTT
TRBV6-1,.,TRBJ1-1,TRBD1,CASSEQGARVVFF,TGTGCCAGCAGTGAACAGGGGGCGCGGGTAGTTTTCTTT
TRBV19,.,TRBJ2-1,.,CASNSYYNEQFF,TGTGCCAGTAACTCTTACTACAATGAGCAGTTCTTC
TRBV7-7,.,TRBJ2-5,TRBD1,CASSLRRTGGGETQYF,TGTGCTAGCAGCTTAAGGAGGACAGGGGGCGGGGAGACCCAGTACTTC
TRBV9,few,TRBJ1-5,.,CASSFGQMDQPQHF,TGTGCCAGCAGCTTCGGACAGATGGATCAGCCCCAGCATTTT
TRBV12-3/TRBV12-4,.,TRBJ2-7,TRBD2,CASGRAYEQYF,TGTGCCAGCGGGAGGGCCTACGAGCAGTACTTC
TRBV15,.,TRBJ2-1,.,CATSRDVRVSYNEQFF,TGTGCCACCAGCAGAGATGTTCGGGTCTCCTACAATGAGCAGTTCTTC
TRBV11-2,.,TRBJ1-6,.,CASSPGTHYNSPLHF,TGTGCCAGCAGCCCCGGGACACACTATAATTCACCCCTCCACTTT
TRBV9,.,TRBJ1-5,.,CASSVGVNQPQHF,TGTGCCAGCAGCGTAGGCGTTAACCAGCCCCAGCATTTT
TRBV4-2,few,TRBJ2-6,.,CASSQGSGVLSGANVLTF,TGTGCCAGCAGCCAAGGATCGGGAGTCCTCTCTGGGGCCAACGTCCTGACTTTC
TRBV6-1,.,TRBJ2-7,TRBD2,CASSEAHGLVYEQYF,TGTGCCAGCAGTGAAGCACATGGACTAGTCTACGAGCAGTACTTC
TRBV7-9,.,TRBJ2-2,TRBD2,CASTPSPTSGNTGELFF,TGTGCCAGCACCCCAAGCCCCACTAGCGGGAACACCGGGGAGCTGTTTTTT
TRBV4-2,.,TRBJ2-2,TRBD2,CASSQGLAGEGVGELFF,TGTGCCAGCAGCCAAGGGCTAGCGGGAGAAGGGGTCGGGGAGCTGTTTTTT
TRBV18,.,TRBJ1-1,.,CASSPGGAVTEAFF,TGTGCCAGCTCACCAGGGGGCGCGGTCACTGAAGCTTTCTTT
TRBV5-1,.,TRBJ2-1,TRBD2,CASSPSSGSSYNEQFF,TGCGCCAGCAGCCCAAGTAGCGGGAGCTCCTACAATGAGCAGTTCTTC